A selection of T cell receptor beta chains follows, all from one sample in a study of PD-L1 blockade in urothelial cancer. The repertoire was sequenced with immunoSEQ multiplex PCR; TCRdb's copy has only in-frame clones and lacks some. The table has some 39,000 clones, roughly 85% seen once; the top ten hold roughly 2.5%. The source was PBMCs, collected around atezolizumab (anti-PD-L1) treatment. These TCRs come from a man aged 65-85 years with urothelial cancer. The CDR3 runs from the conserved cysteine through the conserved F or W. Each record gives: CDR3 protein, CDR3 DNA, V gene, D gene, clone size, J gene. D genes are given only for firm matches. Clone sizes are given selectively: once, few, many, or a class where the clone is expanded.

CDR3 protein: CASSGTSGRVEQYF; CDR3 DNA: TGTGCCAGCAGTGGGACTAGCGGGAGGGTTGAGCAGTACTTC; V gene: TRBV2; D gene: TRBD2; clone size: -; J gene: TRBJ2-7
CDR3 protein: CASSLSSYNEQFF; CDR3 DNA: TGTGCCAGCAGCTTATCCTCGTACAATGAGCAGTTCTTC; V gene: TRBV7-9; D gene: -; clone size: -; J gene: TRBJ2-1
CDR3 protein: CASSTGGSSYNEQFF; CDR3 DNA: TGTGCCAGCTCCACGGGCGGGAGCTCCTACAATGAGCAGTTCTTC; V gene: TRBV18; D gene: TRBD2; clone size: -; J gene: TRBJ2-1
CDR3 protein: CASSSTGPRDYSYEQYF; CDR3 DNA: TGTGCCAGCAGCTCCACGGGGCCCCGGGACTACTCCTACGAGCAGTACTTC; V gene: TRBV5-6; D gene: TRBD2; clone size: -; J gene: TRBJ2-7
CDR3 protein: CASSGDPNRDKESTDTQYF; CDR3 DNA: TGTGCCAGCAGCGGAGACCCAAACCGGGACAAGGAAAGCACAGATACGCAGTATTTT; V gene: TRBV9; D gene: -; clone size: few; J gene: TRBJ2-3
CDR3 protein: CASSLGSGPTDTQYF; CDR3 DNA: TGTGCTAGCAGCTTAGGAAGCGGACCCACAGATACGCAGTATTTT; V gene: TRBV7-7; D gene: -; clone size: -; J gene: TRBJ2-3
CDR3 protein: CASSYTEGGTGELFF; CDR3 DNA: TGTGCCAGCAGTTACACGGAGGGAGGCACCGGGGAGCTGTTTTTT; V gene: TRBV6-5; D gene: -; clone size: -; J gene: TRBJ2-2
CDR3 protein: CASNTSVSSSYEQYF; CDR3 DNA: TGTGCCAGCAATACTAGCGTCTCCTCTTCCTACGAGCAGTACTTC; V gene: TRBV6-6; D gene: TRBD2; clone size: -; J gene: TRBJ2-7
CDR3 protein: CASSQEDGVSTGELFF; CDR3 DNA: TGCGCCAGCAGCCAAGAAGACGGGGTGAGCACCGGGGAGCTGTTTTTT; V gene: TRBV4-1; D gene: -; clone size: -; J gene: TRBJ2-2
CDR3 protein: CASSLGQVGEAQHF; CDR3 DNA: TGCGCCAGCAGCCTGGGACAGGTGGGTGAAGCCCAGCATTTT; V gene: TRBV4-1; D gene: TRBD1; clone size: once; J gene: TRBJ1-5
CDR3 protein: CASSSRDRGREKLFF; CDR3 DNA: TGTGCCAGCAGCTCCCGGGACAGGGGGCGAGAAAAACTGTTTTTT; V gene: TRBV5-8; D gene: TRBD1; clone size: -; J gene: TRBJ1-4
CDR3 protein: CASSPPRQGARGTGELFF; CDR3 DNA: TGTGCCAGCTCACCACCGCGACAGGGGGCACGAGGGACCGGGGAGCTGTTTTTT; V gene: TRBV18; D gene: TRBD1; clone size: -; J gene: TRBJ2-2
CDR3 protein: CASTGQGAGHYGYTF; CDR3 DNA: TGTGCCAGCACCGGACAGGGGGCAGGACACTATGGCTACACCTTC; V gene: TRBV2; D gene: TRBD1; clone size: -; J gene: TRBJ1-2
CDR3 protein: CASSRGLGVTDTQYF; CDR3 DNA: TGCGCCAGCAGCAGGGGACTAGGGGTGACAGATACGCAGTATTTT; V gene: TRBV5-1; D gene: TRBD2; clone size: -; J gene: TRBJ2-3
CDR3 protein: CASTGTSVETQYF; CDR3 DNA: TGTGCCAGCACCGGGACTAGTGTGGAGACCCAGTACTTC; V gene: TRBV2; D gene: TRBD2; clone size: -; J gene: TRBJ2-5